The 7 T cell receptor beta chains presented below share a single source sample, sequenced in a study of blood T cell repertoires in COVID-19 (dated by TCRdb to 2020 to 2021). The library was made by the immunoSEQ multiplex PCR assay. TCRdb took over this immuneACCESS table, retaining in-frame rearrangements with V and J assigned. Such tables are incomplete; in checked studies, under half of the missing clones stem from an unresolved V gene, and the remainder is unexplained. Recorded for this sample are approximately 270,000 clones; 70% to 90% of them occurred a single time. The biggest ten clones account for 3.5% to 5.5% of the sample. Sequenced material: PBMCs or T cells enriched from blood (not recorded which). These receptors were obtained from a woman aged 25 to 39 who had recovered from COVID-19.

This clone was detected ten times or more. J is TRBJ2-7 and V is TRBV6-5; D possibly corresponds to TRBD2 (5 bases). The CDR3 covers 15 residues. V lost 2 bases and J lost 3, with 14 bases in between. The germline V gene encodes CDR1 MNHEY and CDR2 SVGAGI. The CDR3 protein is CASSYKDSSFYEQYF. The CDR3 nucleotides are TGTGCCAGCAGTTACAAGGACTCATCATTCTACGAGCAGTACTTC.

V is TRBV7-9 and J is TRBJ2-3, with TRBD1 as a possible D gene (6 bases). V lost 0 bases and J 0 bases, leaving 16 bases between the germline ends. The germline CDR1 and CDR2 sequences are SEHNR and FQNEAQ (reference sequence). The CDR3 has 18 residues. The CDR3 loop reads CASSLARTEMLSTDTQYF. The CDR3, as DNA: TGTGCCAGCAGCTTAGCCCGGACAGAGATGCTTAGCACAGATACGCAGTATTTT.

V usage is TRBV27 and J usage is TRBJ2-1; possibly TRBD2 for D (6 bases). Trimming cost V 6 bases and J 8 bases, with 17 bases left between them. The CDR3 totals 14 residues. Germline CDR1 is MNHEY and CDR2 is SMNVEV (reference sequence). CDR3 region: CASRWDPRGDEQFF. The CDR3 bases are TGTGCCAGCAGATGGGACCCACGCGGGGATGAGCAGTTCTTC.

This clone occurred a few times. This sequence joins TRBV6-1 and TRBJ1-1; D unclear. V dropped 1 base and J dropped 0 bases, with 9 bases sitting between them. In germline, CDR1 is MNHNS, CDR2 SASEGT. CDR3 length equals 15 residues. CDR3 sequence reads: CASSEGARMNTEAFF. The CDR3 bases are TGTGCCAGCAGTGAAGGAGCCAGGATGAACACTGAAGCTTTCTTT.

V and J are TRBV18 and TRBJ2-7; D might be TRBD1 (6 bases). V was shortened by 3 bases and J by 7 bases, with 19 bases between the two germline ends. The CDR3 length is 15 residues. The germline gives CDR1 KGHSH, CDR2 LQKENI. The CDR3 coding sequence is TGTGCCAGCTCACCCCCTGGGACACAAGTATGGGAGCAGTACTTC. Translating gives CASSPPGTQVWEQYF.

In DNA, the CDR3 is TGTGCCAGCAGTTACGAGACTAGCGTGGGCGCCGGGGAGCTGTTTTTT. Translated: CASSYETSVGAGELFF. V and J are TRBV6-5 and TRBJ2-2; TRBD2 matches 8 bases. Germline values: CDR1 MNHEY, CDR2 SVGAGI. The CDR3 spans 16 residues. V lost 2 bases and J lost 6; bases outside the gene matches: 8.

The sample holds one count of this clone. The chain is built from TRBV7-9 and TRBJ1-1; 7 bases match TRBD1. The CDR3 runs to 14 residues. V gave up 6 bases and J gave up 3 bases; unmatched junction bases: 7. CDR1 is SEHNR and CDR2 is FQNEAQ in the germline V gene (reference sequence). The CDR3 is CASSRGQADTEAFF. The CDR3 region has the DNA TGTGCCAGCAGTAGAGGACAGGCGGACACTGAAGCTTTCTTT.